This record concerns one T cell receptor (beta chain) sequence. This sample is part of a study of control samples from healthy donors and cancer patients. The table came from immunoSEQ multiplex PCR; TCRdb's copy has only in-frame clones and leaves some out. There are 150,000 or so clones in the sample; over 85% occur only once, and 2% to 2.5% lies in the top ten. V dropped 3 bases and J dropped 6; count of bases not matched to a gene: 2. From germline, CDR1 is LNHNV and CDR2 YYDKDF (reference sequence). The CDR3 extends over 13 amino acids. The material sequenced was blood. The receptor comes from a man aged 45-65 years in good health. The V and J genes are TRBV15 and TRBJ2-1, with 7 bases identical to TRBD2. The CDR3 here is CATSSLAGNEQFF. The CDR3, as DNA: TGTGCCACCAGCAGTTTAGCGGGCAATGAGCAGTTCTTC.